This note documents a single TCR beta chain sequence. Its antigen is currently unknown. V was cut by 2 bases and J by 5 bases, with 16 bases left in between. Germline V CDR1 and CDR2: ENHRY, SYGVKD. The length of the CDR3 is 15 residues. The data belong to a study of molecular identifiers for immune sequencing clone quantification. Study information: For replicates, RNA isolated from roughly 20,000 or 100,000 naive CD8 cells was divided into five portions, of which four were sequenced. Study conclusions and caveats: Clone sizes that are highly expanded could be underestimated when identical TCR molecules share a barcode.

Bulk TCR libraries used previously described methods and listed TCR primers. TCRdb processed the PCR reads anew with MiXCR; each CDR3 protein has one entry. The sample has more than 450,000 distinct CDR3 sequences; 20% to 25% are singletons. In the sort, naive CD8 T cells were defined as CD8+CD4-CCR7+CD45RA+. This receptor was obtained from a human donor in good health. Some libraries in this study had Jurkat cell RNA spiked in. Sequencing was carried out using naive CD8+ T cells from blood, with Jurkat cell RNA spiked in. Subset: FACS-sorted CD8+CD4-CCR7+CD45RA+ naive T cells. The V and J genes are TRBV10-3 and TRBJ2-7; D remains unclear. The CDR3 DNA follows: TGTGCCATCAGTGAGAGTTCGGCGGTTTCCCACGAGCAGTACTTC. This codes for CAISESSAVSHEQYF.